These 24 T cell receptor beta chains share one sample of origin, sequenced in a study of cytomegalovirus exposure and HLA in healthy donors listed by TCRdb under 2017. The method was the immunoSEQ multiplex PCR assay. For the multiplex PCR, a mixture combining 60 forward primers for TCR Vbeta segments and 13 reverse primers for TCR Jbeta segments was used. TCRdb re-hosts the immuneACCESS table, in-frame sequences only. Its copies lack some clones; in the studies checked, an unresolved V gene accounts for under half of them, and the cause for the rest is not known. The sample's table lists a count of over 45,000 clones. The top ten constitute 2% to 2.5% of the sample. Source material: PBMCs. The source is a woman between 18 and 29 years old in good health and CMV-seronegative.

The chain carries TRBV2 and TRBJ1-2; 11 bases line up with TRBD1. CDR1 is SNHLY, CDR2 FYNNEI, per germline. Trimming took 5 bases from V and 7 from J; bases not matched to a gene: 6. This CDR3 has 14 amino acids. The chain's CDR3 is CASSQGQGEGGYTF. The CDR3 DNA is TGTGCCAGCAGTCAGGGACAGGGGGAGGGTGGCTACACCTTC. The complete variable domain, with remaining parts taken from reference TRBV2 and TRBJ1-2, reads EPEVTQTPSHQVTQMGQEVILRCVPISNHLYFYWYRQILGQKVEFLVSFYNNEISEKSEIFDDQFSVERPDGSNFTLKIRSTKLEDSAMYFCASSQGQGEGGYTFGSGTRLTVV.

V usage is TRBV6-5 and J usage is TRBJ2-1; D might be TRBD2 (5 bases). Trimming removed 0 bases from V and 3 bases from J, with 12 bases in between. Germline-derived CDR1 and CDR2 are MNHEY and SVGAGI. The CDR3 consists of 16 residues. CDR3: CASSYSPGSLYNEQFF. CDR3 DNA sequence: TGTGCCAGCAGTTACTCGCCGGGGAGTCTCTACAATGAGCAGTTCTTC.

The chain recombines TRBV4-2 with TRBJ2-5, with 14 bases lining up with TRBD2. The CDR3 has 17 residues. The germline CDR1 and CDR2 sequences are LGHNA and YNFKEQ. The V and J ends lost 3 bases and 9 bases, in that order; junction bases with no gene match: 12. The CDR3 loop is CASSQGGLAGEWRAQYF. In DNA, the CDR3 is TGTGCCAGCAGCCAGGGGGGACTAGCGGGGGAATGGAGGGCCCAGTACTTC.

This chain joins TRBV29-1 and TRBJ2-3, with 12 bases that match TRBD2. The CDR3 spans 15 residues. The germline V gene encodes CDR1 SQVTM and CDR2 ANQGSEA. The ends lost 7 bases at V and 2 bases at J; junction bases unmatched: 7. CDR3 loop: CSARRTSGNTDTQYF. In nucleotides, the CDR3 is TGCAGCGCCCGCCGGACTAGCGGGAACACAGATACGCAGTATTTT.

The V call is TRBV4-1, the J call TRBJ2-5, with 10 bases identical to TRBD1. The CDR3 consists of 16 residues. V was clipped by 0 bases and J by 3 bases; unmatched bases: 4. The germline CDR1 and CDR2 sequences are MGHRA and YSYEKL. The CDR3 loop is CASSQEPGQGKETQYF. In DNA form, the CDR3 reads TGCGCCAGCAGCCAAGAACCGGGACAGGGGAAAGAGACCCAGTACTTC.

This chain connects TRBV6-5 to TRBJ1-2; 8 nucleotides agree with TRBD1. There are 14 residues in the CDR3. Trimming at V came to 6 bases and at J to 3 bases, leaving 6 bases not matched to a gene. Germline CDR1 reads MNHEY; CDR2 reads SVGAGI. The chain's CDR3 is CASRRTGTHYGYTF. The CDR3, as DNA: TGTGCCAGCAGAAGGACAGGGACTCACTATGGCTACACCTTC.

The J gene is TRBJ1-4, the V gene TRBV6-5, with D maybe TRBD1 (6 bases). CDR3 length: 15 amino acids. Germline-derived CDR1 and CDR2 are MNHEY and SVGAGI. Between the trimmed V and J ends, which lost 4 bases and 3 bases, there was a span of 12 bases. CDR3 in amino acids: CASSFRTVPNEKLFF. DNA of the CDR3: TGTGCCAGCAGTTTCCGGACAGTACCTAATGAAAAACTGTTTTTT.

The CDR3 spells CASSRVLALYEQYF. The CDR3 DNA is TGTGCCAGCAGCCGGGTTCTAGCTTTATACGAGCAGTACTTC. This chain joins TRBV4-2 and TRBJ2-5, with D maybe TRBD2 (5 bases). The J call is uncertain, as TRBJ2-7 better fits the DNA end. The CDR3 contains 14 residues. The germline gives CDR1 LGHNA, CDR2 YNFKEQ.

This chain uses TRBV27 with TRBJ2-7; D might be TRBD1 (5 bases). Germline CDR1 is MNHEY and CDR2 is SMNVEV (reference sequence). This CDR3 is built from 17 residues. V was pared by 4 bases and J by 2 bases, with 21 bases between. The CDR3 region is CASSSTKMAGIPYEQYF. CDR3 sequence (DNA): TGTGCCAGCAGTTCGACGAAAATGGCAGGGATCCCCTACGAGCAGTACTTC.

The J gene is TRBJ1-2, the V gene TRBV30; D is possibly TRBD1 (5 bases). Germline CDR1 GTSNPN, CDR2 SVGIG (reference sequence). The CDR3 is 15 residues long. V gave up 8 bases and J gave up 7 bases, with 26 bases separating them. In nucleotides, the CDR3 is TGTGCCGGGGGAGGGGATGGGATGGGGAAATTTGGCTACACCTTC. This encodes CAGGGDGMGKFGYTF.

The V call is TRBV5-1, the J call TRBJ1-6; TRBD1 matches 8 bases. The junction had 12 bases not matched to a gene; V was cut back by 4 bases and J by 0 bases. CDR1 is SGHRS, CDR2 YFSETQ, per germline. CDR3 length: 19 amino acids. For the CDR3, the DNA is TGCGCCAGCAGCCCAATAGGACAGGGACCGAGCTCCTATAATTCACCCCTCCACTTT. Amino acid sequence: CASSPIGQGPSSYNSPLHF. Combining the CDR3 with reference TRBV5-1 and TRBJ1-6 gives the whole variable domain KAGVTQTPRYLIKTRGQQVTLSCSPISGHRSVSWYQQTPGQGLQFLFEYFSETQRNKGNFPGRFSGRQFSNSRSEMNVSTLELGDSALYLCASSPIGQGPSSYNSPLHFGNGTRLTVT.

This sequence joins TRBV15 and TRBJ1-1; D is possibly TRBD1 (6 bases). This CDR3 region has 18 residues. Per the germline V gene, CDR1 is LNHNV and CDR2 is YYDKDF (reference sequence). V lost 3 bases to trimming and J lost 0 bases, with 20 bases between them. The CDR3 DNA follows: TGTGCCACCAGCAGGGGAATGACAGGATCCTTCATGAACACTGAAGCTTTCTTT. Translated: CATSRGMTGSFMNTEAFF.

The V and J genes are TRBV7-2 and TRBJ1-5; tentative D call: TRBD1 (5 bases). Germline CDR1 reads SGHTA; CDR2 reads FQGNSA. The V end lost 1 base, the J end lost 0 bases, and 10 bases lay between the germline ends. This CDR3 spans 16 amino acids. As DNA, the CDR3 is TGTGCCAGCAGCTTAGGGACACATTATAGCAATCAGCCCCAGCATTTT. It specifies CASSLGTHYSNQPQHF.

The chain uses TRBV4-1 and TRBJ2-7; 10 bases fit TRBD1. V was pared by 3 bases and J by 7 bases, with 9 bases of the junction left unmatched. Looked up from germline, CDR1 is MGHRA and CDR2 is YSYEKL. The CDR3 covers 15 residues. In nucleotides, the CDR3 is TGCGCCAGCAGCCACCCGGGGACAGGGGCACGAGAGCAGTACTTC. Translation: CASSHPGTGAREQYF.

Notes on this clone: The sample carries other DNA sequences with the same CDR3. The chain couples TRBV6-1 to TRBJ1-6; 9 nucleotides agree with TRBD1. The germline gives CDR1 MNHNS, CDR2 SASEGT. The CDR3 contains 14 residues. V trimming: 5 bases; J trimming: 19 bases; junction bases outside the gene matches: 15. Here the CDR3 reads CASSLDRGGRIPHF. The DNA for the CDR3 is TGTGCCAGCAGTCTAGACAGGGGGGGAAGGATCCCTCACTTT.

The chain couples TRBV19 to TRBJ2-2; 8 nucleotides agree with TRBD2. The CDR3 totals 16 residues. Germline CDR1 is LNHDA and CDR2 is SQIVND (reference sequence). V trimming: 5 bases; J trimming: 5 bases; junction bases outside the gene matches: 10. CDR3 coding DNA: TGTGCCAGTAGTCGTAGAAGCGGGAGTATGACCGGGGAGCTGTTTTTT. It translates to CASSRRSGSMTGELFF.

The chain's CDR3 is CASSLTRPPNEKLFF. As DNA, the CDR3 is TGTGCCAGCTCACTGACTCGTCCGCCTAATGAAAAACTGTTTTTT. The chain has TRBV18 and TRBJ1-4, with D unresolved. Germline V gene lookup returns CDR1 KGHSH and CDR2 LQKENI. V dropped 4 bases and J dropped 3 bases, with 12 bases sitting between them. The CDR3 has 15 residues.

The V call is TRBV7-2, the J call TRBJ2-7, with D perhaps TRBD1 (6 bases). The CDR3 loop spans 15 amino acids. V gave up 6 bases and J gave up 4 bases, with 19 bases separating them. Germline loops: CDR1 SGHTA, CDR2 FQGNSA. In DNA form, the CDR3 reads TGTGCCAGCAGTTTTACCCAGGGGTATGGGTACGAGCAGTACTTC. Translating gives CASSFTQGYGYEQYF.

The chain has TRBV30 and TRBJ1-4, with D possibly being TRBD1 (5 bases). CDR3 length: 16 residues. V was clipped by 1 base and J by 5 bases, with 17 bases between them. Germline CDR1 reads GTSNPN; CDR2 reads SVGIG (reference sequence). This CDR3 is CAWSGAGRGQNEKLFF. As DNA, the CDR3 is TGTGCCTGGAGTGGGGCCGGGAGGGGTCAAAATGAAAAACTGTTTTTT.

J is TRBJ1-2 and V is TRBV5-1, with 7 bases that match TRBD1. J was trimmed by 3 bases and V by 0 bases; bases with no gene match: 8. The CDR3 spans 16 residues. Germline V gives CDR1 SGHRS, CDR2 YFSETQ. In DNA, the CDR3 is TGCGCCAGCAGCTTGGCACGGGACAGTCTTCACTATGGCTACACCTTC. Its protein product is CASSLARDSLHYGYTF.

This chain links TRBV7-9 with TRBJ1-1, with 7 bases lining up with TRBD1. CDR1 and CDR2 from the germline V gene are SEHNR and FQNEAQ (reference sequence). Trimming cost V 7 bases and J 1 base; bases outside gene matches: 6. The CDR3 loop spans 14 amino acids. CDR3 in amino acids: CASNLQGSNTEAFF. CDR3 in DNA: TGTGCCAGCAACCTACAGGGGTCGAACACTGAAGCTTTCTTT.

CDR3 in amino acids: CASSFMTGDDEQYF. CDR3 coding DNA: TGCGCCAGCAGCTTTATGACAGGGGATGACGAGCAGTACTTC. The rearrangement links TRBV5-1 to TRBJ2-7; 8 bases fit TRBD1. V dropped 2 bases and J dropped 5; count of bases not matched to a gene: 6. The CDR3 spans 14 residues. Germline loops: CDR1 SGHRS, CDR2 YFSETQ.

J is TRBJ2-7 and V is TRBV10-2; 11 bases are shared with TRBD1. Germline-derived CDR1 and CDR2 are WSHSY and SAAADI. V lost 8 bases to trimming and J lost 3 bases; unmatched junction nucleotides: 6. The CDR3 sequence is 14 residues long. DNA of the CDR3: TGCGCCAGCCAATGGACAGGGGGCCTCTACGAGCAGTACTTC. Protein sequence: CASQWTGGLYEQYF.

V usage is TRBV5-4 and J usage is TRBJ2-7; 9 nucleotides agree with TRBD1. The CDR3 length is 14 residues. Germline assignment: CDR1 SGHNT and CDR2 YYREEE (reference sequence). V gave up 4 bases and J gave up 7 bases; unmatched junction bases: 9. The CDR3, as DNA: TGTGCCAGCAGCCGCCGGGACAGGGAGGAAGAGCAGTACTTC. It encodes CASSRRDREEEQYF.